This T cell receptor (beta chain) is from a study of control samples from healthy donors and cancer patients (dated by TCRdb to about 2020). To note about this clone: Its cognate antigen has yet to be identified. No clone much larger than this one lies a single base away; base qualities are absent.

Libraries were prepared through the immunoSEQ multiplex PCR assay. TCRdb's version of the immuneACCESS table is confined to in-frame rearrangements and falls short of the full clone set. An unresolved V gene accounts for under half of the shortfall where checked; the remainder is of unknown origin. Here the sample has about 120,000 clones; approximately 89% occur a single time. In total, the top ten clones hold less than 3.5% of the sample. Clipping removes 3 bases from V and 6 bases from J, with 9 as the unmatched junction base count. The CDR3 sequence holds 16 residues, the cysteine and phenylalanine included. The only DNA kept is the CDR3, 48 bases in frame from the first base.

This sequence uses TRBV23-1 and TRBJ1-2; 11 bases in between match TRBD1. TRBV23-1 is an ORF; its function is uncertain. The source material was blood. This sequence was found in a man aged 35-49 years in good health. The DNA sequence is as follows: TGCGCCAGCAGTCACCTAAACTCGGGACAGGGGGATGGCTACACCTTC. Protein translation: CASSHLNSGQGDGYTF.